This T cell receptor (beta chain) derives from a study of response to subunit inactivated influenza vaccine. The CDR3 loop spans 15 amino acids. Germline CDR1 reads LGHNA; CDR2 reads YSLEER. With 4 bases removed from V and 0 bases from J, the gap between germline ends came to 9 bases. MiXCR, applied by TCRdb to the RT-PCR reads, yields one record per CDR3 protein. Of approximately 170,000 distinct CDR3 sequences listed, roughly 12% are singletons. In addition, the sample was reused for a study of T cells expressing NK-cell markers. This second report adds: Template switching by 5'RACE with UMIs generated the TCR beta cDNA. In several experiments, an anti-gamma-delta TCR antibody restricted sorting to alpha-beta TCR T cells. In roughly six donors, dominant NKG2C+ clonotypes were roughly 1.0-7.5% of CD8+ T cells.

The V gene is TRBV4-3, the J gene TRBJ2-2; a weak D match, TRBD1 (5 bases). The source of this sequence is a man between 45 and 60 years old who received an inactivated influenza vaccine. The sample consisted of CD8+ T cells sorted from PBMCs, taken about 13 days after vaccination. CDR3 coding DNA: TGCGCCAGCAGCCCTGGACATGCGAACACCGGGGAGCTGTTTTTT. It codes for CASSPGHANTGELFF.